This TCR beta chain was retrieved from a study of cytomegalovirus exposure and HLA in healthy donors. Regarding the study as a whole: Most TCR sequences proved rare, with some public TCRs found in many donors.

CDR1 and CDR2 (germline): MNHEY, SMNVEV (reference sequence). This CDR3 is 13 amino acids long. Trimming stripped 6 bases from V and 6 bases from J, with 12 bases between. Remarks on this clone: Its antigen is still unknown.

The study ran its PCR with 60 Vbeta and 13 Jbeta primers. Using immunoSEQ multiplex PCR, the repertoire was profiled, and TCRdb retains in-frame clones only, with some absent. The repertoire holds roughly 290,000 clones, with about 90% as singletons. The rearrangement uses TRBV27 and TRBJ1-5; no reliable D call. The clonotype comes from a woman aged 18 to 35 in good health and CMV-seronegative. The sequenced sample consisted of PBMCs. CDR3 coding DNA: TGTGCCAGCAGGGCTCAGCGGGGTCAGCCCCAGCATTTT. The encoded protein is CASRAQRGQPQHF.